One sample yielded the 7 T cell receptor beta chains listed below, sequenced in a study of shared clonotypes between healthy human individuals. The method was immunoSEQ multiplex PCR; TCRdb's version includes in-frame clones alone and lacks a portion of them. The table lists over a million clones, 96% of them singletons. Material: naive CD4+ T cells sorted from blood. Subset noted: CD45RA+ positively selected. Receptor source: a man aged 30 to 45 in good health.

The chain links TRBV20-1 to TRBJ2-4; no clear D. Germline values: CDR1 DFQATT, CDR2 SNEGSKA (reference sequence). The V end lost 3 bases, the J end lost 6 bases, and 6 bases lay between the germline ends. The length of the CDR3 is 11 residues. The CDR3 DNA follows: TGCAGTGCTAGGGACGGAAACATTCAGTACTTC. It is translated as CSARDGNIQYF.

V usage is TRBV5-8 and J usage is TRBJ2-1, with D possibly matching TRBD1 (6 bases). Germline CDR1 is SGHTS and CDR2 is YDEGEE. The CDR3 has 15 residues. Trimming took 5 bases from V and 0 from J, leaving 12 bases between them. CDR3: CASSSGTTSYNEQFF. The CDR3 DNA is TGTGCCAGCAGTTCCGGGACAACCTCCTACAATGAGCAGTTCTTC. Full variable domain (missing parts from reference TRBV5-8 and TRBJ2-1): EAGVTQSPTHLIKTRGQQATLRCSPISGHTSVYWYQQALGLGLQFLLWYDEGEERNRGNFPPRFSGRQFPNYSSELNVNALELEDSALYLCASSSGTTSYNEQFFGPGTRLTVL.

This chain joins TRBV2 and TRBJ2-2, with D perhaps matching TRBD1 or TRBD2 (5 bases each). The ends were cut back, 5 bases at V and 9 bases at J, with 16 bases in the middle. The CDR3 runs to 14 residues. Germline values: CDR1 SNHLY, CDR2 FYNNEI. CDR3 nucleotides: TGTGCCAGCAGTCCCCACCCGGGGCCCAGGGAGCTGTTTTTT. Translation: CASSPHPGPRELFF.

The chain carries TRBV19 and TRBJ2-1; TRBD1 agrees at 7 bases. CDR1 LNHDA and CDR2 SQIVND come from the germline V gene (reference sequence). CDR3 size: 15 residues. V lost 7 bases and J lost 1; bases outside the gene matches: 7. This CDR3 is CASISTGNSYNEQFF. In DNA form, the CDR3 reads TGTGCCAGTATTTCGACAGGGAATTCCTACAATGAGCAGTTCTTC.

The chain employs TRBV7-8 and TRBJ2-5; possibly TRBD1 for D (6 bases). V was trimmed by 1 base and J by 0 bases, leaving 9 bases between them. Germline V gives CDR1 SGHVS, CDR2 FQNEAQ. The CDR3 is 15 residues long. The CDR3 sequence is CASSLGGQYQETQYF. DNA of the CDR3: TGTGCCAGCAGCTTAGGGGGGCAGTACCAAGAGACCCAGTACTTC. Looking up the rest from reference TRBV7-8 and TRBJ2-5 gives the full variable domain: GAGVSQSPRYKVAKRGQDVALRCDPISGHVSLFWYQQALGQGPEFLTYFQNEAQLDKSGLPSDRFFAERPEGSVSTLKIQRTQQEDSAVYLCASSLGGQYQETQYFGPGTRLLVL.

The chain couples TRBV27 to TRBJ2-7; tentatively, D is TRBD2 (5 bases). The CDR3 is 14 amino acids. Germline CDR1 MNHEY, CDR2 SMNVEV (reference sequence). Trimming pared 0 bases from V and 6 bases from J, leaving 12 bases between. The chain's CDR3 is CASSLSRRSVEQYF. The DNA of the CDR3 is TGTGCCAGCAGTTTATCCCGGAGGAGCGTCGAGCAGTACTTC.

J is TRBJ1-2 and V is TRBV25-1; 8 positions agree with TRBD1. This CDR3 comprises 12 residues. The V gene's germline CDR1 is MGHDK and CDR2 SYGVNS. V lost 8 bases to trimming and J lost 4 bases; unmatched junction nucleotides: 3. In DNA form, the CDR3 reads TGTGCCAGCTCCGGGACAGGCTATGGCTACACCTTC. As protein: CASSGTGYGYTF.